Following are 12 T cell receptor beta chains from one sample sequenced in a study of tumor and adjacent non-tumor tissue in lung cancer. TCRbeta libraries were built with three rounds of nested PCR, modified from ARM-PCR. MiXCR was run by TCRdb on the multiplex PCR reads, yielding one entry per CDR3 protein. The repertoire consists of 100,000 to 120,000 distinct CDR3 sequences, with 84% occurring once and the leading ten covering around 21%. This sample's RNA came from whole unsorted tissue. Specimen: lung tumor tissue. These receptors were collected from a man aged 65 to 79 with non-small cell lung cancer.

As concerns this clonotype: A read error may produce the germline difference seen at one junction end. The rearrangement links TRBV6-2 or TRBV6-3 to TRBJ2-1; D is uncertain. Germline V gene lookup returns CDR1 MNHEY and CDR2 SVGEGT. This CDR3 spans 14 amino acids. Here the CDR3 reads CTSSPTTHYNEQFF. CDR3 DNA sequence: TGTACCAGCAGTCCTACGACACATTATAATGAGCAGTTCTTC.

A word on this clonotype: One end of the junction varies from germline; a read error may be responsible. The chain joins TRBV20-1 to TRBJ2-7; D gene unclear. Germline-derived CDR1 and CDR2 are DFQATT and SNEGSKA (reference sequence). This CDR3 has 11 residues. The CDR3 reads CSVSTVSELYF. The CDR3 coding sequence is TGCAGTGTTAGTACAGTCTCCGAGCTGTACTTC.

CDR3 protein: CASSLRRTTSQFF. The CDR3 DNA sequence: TGTGCCAGCAGCTTACGTAGAACGACTAGCCAGTTCTTC. The rearrangement uses TRBV11-2 and TRBJ2-1; TRBD2 matches at 7 bases. The CDR3 contains 13 residues. After removal of 2 bases from V and 13 bases from J, the junction contained 8 bases not matched to a gene. Germline V gene lookup returns CDR1 SGHAT and CDR2 FQNNGV.

The J gene is TRBJ1-5, the V gene TRBV14, with no clear D. Trimming removed 4 bases at V and 10 bases at J, with 23 bases between. This CDR3 spans 16 amino acids. Germline V gene sequence: CDR1 SGHDN, CDR2 FVKESK. CDR3 sequence reads: CASSPGDSGERHPQHF. In DNA form, the CDR3 reads TGTGCCAGCAGCCCCGGGGATAGCGGGGAAAGACACCCCCAGCATTTT. Based on the CDR3 plus reference TRBV14 and TRBJ1-5, the full variable domain is EAGVTQFPSHSVIEKGQTVTLRCDPISGHDNLYWYRRVMGKEIKFLLHFVKESKQDESGMPNNRFLAERTGGTYSTLKVQPAELEDSGVYFCASSPGDSGERHPQHFGDGTRLSIL.

This clonotype was seen only a few times. This may stem from a read error, because a much larger clone lies one nucleotide away. This sequence joins TRBV20-1 and TRBJ1-5; possible D gene TRBD1, 6 bases. Germline loops: CDR1 DFQATT, CDR2 SNEGSKA (reference sequence). CDR3 length equals 15 residues. The CDR3 DNA sequence: TGCAGTGCTCCGAGACTACAGGGAAGGAATCAGCTCCAGCATTTT. Protein: CSAPRLQGRNQLQHF.

Many counts were recorded for this clonotype. The J gene is TRBJ2-3, the V gene TRBV7-9, with 8 nucleotides matching TRBD1. CDR1 is SEHNR, CDR2 FQNEAQ, per germline (reference sequence). This CDR3 comprises 12 residues. The CDR3 reads CANGQGADTQYF. CDR3 nucleotides: TGTGCTAACGGACAGGGTGCAGATACGCAGTATTTT.

Note on this clonotype: Relative to the germline gene, one junction end is altered; a read error may explain this. The rearrangement links TRBV4-1 to TRBJ1-4, with D perhaps matching TRBD1 (6 bases). The CDR3 is 15 amino acids. Germline V gives CDR1 MGHRA, CDR2 YSYEKL. The CDR3 reads CTSRRDKTTNEKLFF. The CDR3 DNA reads TGCACCAGCAGACGGGACAAAACAACTAATGAAAAACTGTTTTTC.

This clonotype has at least ten counts. This chain links TRBV5-1 with TRBJ1-5; D is unresolved. V was shortened by 2 bases and J by 1 base, with 4 bases between the two germline ends. This CDR3 is 13 amino acids long. Germline values: CDR1 SGHRS, CDR2 YFSETQ. CDR3 bases: TGCGCCAGCAGCTTAGGGAGCAATCAGCCCCAGCATTTT. This codes for CASSLGSNQPQHF.

The chain links TRBV10-2 to TRBJ1-5, with TRBD1 as a possible D gene (6 bases). The CDR3 covers 14 residues. V was cut by 3 bases and J by 6 bases, with 12 bases left in between. Germline CDR1 reads WSHSY; CDR2 reads SAAADI. The CDR3 coding sequence is TGCGCCAGCAGTGAAGGGGGGGGCTTTCAGCCCCAGCATTTT. It yields the protein CASSEGGGFQPQHF.

Concerning this clonotype itself: Germline and junction disagree at one end, which may indicate a read error. CDR3 protein: CASGSGGPEMNQPHHF. CDR3 in DNA: TGTGCCAGCGGTTCAGGGGGACCGGAGATGAATCAGCCCCATCATTTT. This chain links TRBV28 with TRBJ1-5; 7 bases fit TRBD1. The CDR3 has 16 amino acids. CDR1 is MDHEN, CDR2 SYDVKM, per germline.

Comments on this clonotype: A much larger clone differs by one base, so this may be a read error. J is TRBJ2-7 and V is TRBV20-1; perhaps TRBD1 as D (6 bases). V lost 1 base, J lost 3 bases, and 16 bases lay in between. The CDR3 has 15 amino acids. Per the germline V gene, CDR1 is DFQATT and CDR2 is SNEGSKA (reference sequence). In DNA, the CDR3 is TGCAGTGCTAGAGTCCCGGGACAAAGACTCTACGAGCAGTACTTC. It is translated as CSARVPGQRLYEQYF.

The V gene is TRBV5-1, the J gene TRBJ2-7; D unclear. Trimming left V 0 bases short and J 4 bases short, with 11 bases between. The germline gives CDR1 SGHRS, CDR2 YFSETQ. The CDR3 loop spans 14 amino acids. CDR3 nucleotides: TGCGCCAGCAGCTTGGTTCCGGTGTCTTACGAGCAGTACTTC. Amino acid sequence: CASSLVPVSYEQYF.